Detailed here is one T cell receptor (beta chain). The data derive from a study of beta chain features in type 1 diabetes. Germline V gene data show CDR1 as SGHVS and CDR2 as FNYEAQ. Unmatched junction bases numbered 21, after V lost 7 bases and J lost 5 bases. CDR3 length equals 19 residues. Sequencing targeted expressed TCRB transcripts, as all isolated RNA had been reverse transcribed. Method: immunoSEQ multiplex PCR; TCRdb's copy keeps in-frame clones and lacks some. The sample records approximately 100,000 clones, roughly 40% being singletons. The TCR was taken from a woman under 30 in good health. V usage is TRBV7-6 and J usage is TRBJ2-1; 9 positions agree with TRBD1. The specimen sequenced was stem cell memory CD4+ T cells from blood. The CDR3 DNA sequence: TGTGCCAGCACCCGCGAAGGGGGAGGGGGGACAGGGCTTAACAATGAGCAGTTCTTC. This sequence encodes CASTREGGGGTGLNNEQFF.